This paragraph reports one TCR beta chain. Its antigen is unknown. This specimen comes from a study of T cell responses to AZD1222 COVID-19 vaccine. Findings of the study overall: Nearly half of unique spike-specific TCRs reportedly avoided B.1.351 and B.1.1.7 mutated regions. Elevations in Spike-specific TCR breadth and depth followed administration of two AZD1222 doses. Spike was spanned by vaccine-associated CD4 TCRs, which were dominant at 160-218 and 743-854.

TCRdb keeps only in-frame clones here, not all; method: immunoSEQ multiplex PCR. The data show roughly 150,000 clones, with around nine tenths seen just once and 0.95% to 1.1% held by the top ten. Pooled together were second doses at about 4 or about 12 weeks. This CDR3 spans 15 amino acids. Trimming cost V 5 bases and J 0 bases, with 11 bases left between them. The germline V gene encodes CDR1 MNHEY and CDR2 SMNVEV (reference sequence). Here the sequenced sample was peripheral blood, taken 28 days after the second AZD1222 dose. The chain joins TRBV27 to TRBJ1-3, with D hard to call. The receptor comes from an adult who received the AZD1222 COVID-19 vaccine. The CDR3 DNA reads as TGTGCCAGCAGTCCAAGATCTTACTCTGGAAACACCATATATTTT. It is translated as CASSPRSYSGNTIYF.